Below, 17 T cell receptor beta chains from the same sample are listed, as sequenced in a study of vaccination and CD4 T cells after COVID-19. Their specific antigens are unknown. An Oncomine TCR Beta short-read assay was used to sequence the DNA from cultured CD4+ T cells. Each CDR3 protein is one row after TCRdb ran MiXCR on the PCR reads. The sample lists 10,000 to 15,000 distinct CDR3 sequences, around 50% seen once, with less than 30% in the top ten. The treatment: roughly 10-day PBMC culture with coronavirus spike peptide pools or control peptides (ViraFEST assay). Sequencing used CD4+ T cells from blood, cultured in vitro. The source is a human donor who had recovered from COVID-19.

This clonotype qualifies as large (0.1 to 1%). V and J are TRBV15 and TRBJ2-6; TRBD2 agrees at 7 bases. V was pared by 1 base and J by 1 base, with 10 bases of the junction left unmatched. Germline assignment: CDR1 LNHNV and CDR2 YYDKDF (reference sequence). The CDR3 is 19 residues long. The CDR3 loop reads CATSRGRAGVGSGANVLTF. The CDR3 nucleotides read TGTGCCACCAGCAGAGGTCGGGCGGGAGTGGGGTCTGGGGCCAACGTCCTGACTTTC.

V usage is TRBV5-4 and J usage is TRBJ2-2; TRBD1 is a possible D gene (6 bases). Trimming took off 6 bases at V and 5 bases at J, with 14 bases between the two ends. The CDR3 is made up of 14 amino acids. Germline V CDR1 and CDR2: SGHNT, YYREEE (reference sequence). This CDR3 reads CASTIEGVTGELFF. The CDR3, as DNA: TGTGCCAGCACCATTGAGGGGGTGACCGGGGAGCTGTTTTTT. The variable domain in full, completed from reference TRBV5-4 and TRBJ2-2, reads ETGVTQSPTHLIKTRGQQVTLRCSSQSGHNTVSWYQQALGQGPQFIFQYYREEENGRGNFPPRFSGLQFPNYSSELNVNALELDDSALYLCASTIEGVTGELFFGEGSRLTVL.

The V call is TRBV14, the J call TRBJ2-2; the D is unclear. The CDR3 is 12 residues long. Trimming shortened V by 1 base and J by 9 bases, and 6 bases separated the two germline ends. Germline CDR1 SGHDN, CDR2 FVKESK. For the CDR3, the DNA is TGTGCCAGCAGCCAAGTAAACAGGGAGCTGTTTTTT. Protein product: CASSQVNRELFF.

The rearrangement links TRBV6-2 or TRBV6-3 to TRBJ1-3; weak D call: TRBD1 (6 bases). Germline loops: CDR1 MNHEY, CDR2 SVGEGT. V dropped 7 bases and J dropped 2 bases, with 9 bases sitting between them. The CDR3 spans 13 residues. CDR3 in amino acids: CASMRGTGNTIYF. CDR3 nucleotides: TGTGCCAGCATGAGGGGGACTGGAAACACCATATATTTT.

This clonotype has just a few counts. The chain links TRBV28 to TRBJ1-5, with TRBD1 identical over 7 bases. V was clipped by 5 bases and J by 0 bases; unmatched bases: 4. The CDR3 contains 15 residues. The V gene's germline CDR1 is MDHEN and CDR2 SYDVKM. DNA of the CDR3: TGTGCCAGCAGTCTAGGGACAGATAGCAATCAGCCCCAGCATTTT. It codes for CASSLGTDSNQPQHF. Full variable domain (missing parts from reference TRBV28 and TRBJ1-5): DVKVTQSSRYLVKRTGEKVFLECVQDMDHENMFWYRQDPGLGLRLIYFSYDVKMKEKGDIPEGYSVSREKKERFSLILESASTNQTSMYLCASSLGTDSNQPQHFGDGTRLSIL.

This chain links TRBV19 with TRBJ2-7, with TRBD2 matching 7 bases. The germline CDR1 and CDR2 sequences are LNHDA and SQIVND (reference sequence). Trimming cost V 4 bases and J 3 bases; bases outside gene matches: 9. This CDR3 region has 15 residues. The CDR3 loop is CASSTTSSSVYEQYF. The CDR3 nucleotides read TGTGCCAGTAGTACGACTAGCTCAAGCGTCTACGAGCAGTACTTC.

J is TRBJ2-1 and V is TRBV2; no reliable D call. V lost 6 bases and J lost 6, with 6 bases in between. CDR1 and CDR2 from the germline V gene are SNHLY and FYNNEI. The CDR3 covers 11 residues. Here the CDR3 DNA reads TGTGCCAGCAGCCTGATCAATGAGCAGTTCTTC. Translated: CASSLINEQFF.

J is TRBJ2-7 and V is TRBV28, with D maybe TRBD1 (6 bases). The CDR3 has 16 amino acids. V lost 3 bases and J 3 bases, leaving 18 bases between the germline ends. Germline lookup yields CDR1 MDHEN and CDR2 SYDVKM. As DNA, the CDR3 is TGTGCCAGCAGTTTTGAACTTACAGGGCTTAACTACGAGCAGTACTTC. Translation gives CASSFELTGLNYEQYF.

The chain uses TRBV10-1 and TRBJ1-1; D might be TRBD1 (5 bases). This CDR3 has 15 residues. Germline CDR1 is WNHNN and CDR2 is SYGVQD (reference sequence). Trimming cost V 3 bases and J 0 bases, with 11 bases left between them. The CDR3 spells CASSDSPTVNTEAFF. The CDR3 nucleotides are TGCGCCAGCAGTGACTCACCGACAGTGAACACTGAAGCTTTCTTT.

In DNA form, the CDR3 reads TGTGCCAGCTCACCACAGGATAGTAGCAATCAGCCCCAGCATTTT. Protein product: CASSPQDSSNQPQHF. The chain links TRBV18 to TRBJ1-5, with D unresolved. V was shortened by 1 base and J by 0 bases, with 7 bases between the two germline ends. This CDR3 region has 15 residues. CDR1 is KGHSH, CDR2 LQKENI, per germline.

The chain joins TRBV29-1 to TRBJ1-5, with a weak D call TRBD1 (6 bases). The germline CDR1 and CDR2 sequences are SQVTM and ANQGSEA. V was trimmed by 4 bases and J by 6 bases, leaving 13 bases between them. The CDR3 is 13 residues long. The CDR3 reads CSVGGGSGQPQHF. CDR3 DNA: TGCAGCGTTGGGGGGGGCAGCGGTCAGCCCCAGCATTTT.

This rearrangement joins TRBV5-1 to TRBJ1-5; a possible D gene is TRBD1 (5 bases). V lost 4 bases, J lost 0 bases, and 14 bases lay in between. Germline assignment: CDR1 SGHRS and CDR2 YFSETQ. The CDR3 totals 16 residues. CDR3: CASSPTAGYSNQPQHF. DNA for the CDR3: TGCGCCAGCAGCCCCACGGCAGGGTATAGCAATCAGCCCCAGCATTTT.

Note on this clonotype: The germline gene is not matched at one end of the junction; a read error may be the cause. The chain is built from TRBV5-1 and TRBJ2-5, with 8 bases identical to TRBD1. This CDR3 spans 15 amino acids. Germline lookup yields CDR1 SGHRS and CDR2 YFSETQ. CDR3 bases: TGCGCCAGCAGCTTGGCCCGGGACAGGAGAGAGACCCAGCACTTC. Its protein is CASSLARDRRETQHF.

V and J are TRBV6-2 or TRBV6-3 and TRBJ2-5, with a tentative D call TRBD2 (5 bases). With 6 bases removed from V and 3 bases from J, the gap between germline ends came to 11 bases. Per germline, CDR1 MNHEY and CDR2 SVGEGT. This CDR3 contains 13 residues. The CDR3 nucleotides read TGTGCCAGCAGCCCCGCAGCGGAAGAGACCCAGTACTTC. Protein: CASSPAAEETQYF.

The CDR3 DNA reads TGTGCCAGCAGCCCCCGCTCCGGGGGCGAGCAGTACTTC. Translated, it gives CASSPRSGGEQYF. The chain employs TRBV7-3 and TRBJ2-7; the D gene is possibly TRBD2 (6 bases). V lost 5 bases and J lost 6, with 14 bases in between. Germline loops: CDR1 SGHTA, CDR2 FQGTGA. The CDR3 sequence is 13 residues long.

This clonotype was seen a single time. This chain links TRBV18 with TRBJ2-7; possibly TRBD1 for D (6 bases). CDR3 length equals 15 residues. Germline CDR1 KGHSH, CDR2 LQKENI. V was shortened by 3 bases and J by 5 bases, with 17 bases between the two germline ends. The CDR3 loop reads CASSPSWAGVDEQYF. CDR3 sequence (DNA): TGTGCCAGCTCACCCTCATGGGCAGGGGTCGACGAGCAGTACTTC.

The genes are TRBV27 and TRBJ2-1; D remains unclear. The CDR3 loop spans 13 amino acids. Germline CDR1 is MNHEY and CDR2 is SMNVEV (reference sequence). The V end was cut by 2 bases, the J end by 4 bases, with 6 bases between. The CDR3: CASSLSAYNEQFF. DNA for the CDR3: TGTGCCAGCAGTTTAAGCGCTTACAATGAGCAGTTCTTC.